This TCR beta chain was retrieved from a study of T cells in women clearing cervical HPV infection. Comment on this clone: The read gets to within 3 residues of the CDR3 end, and the germline J gene fills in the rest.

The protocol was immunoSEQ multiplex PCR, while the TCRdb copy is restricted to in-frame clones and leaves out a portion. This table lists approximately 35,000 clones. V gave up 4 bases and J gave up 4 bases, with 17 bases separating them. Germline loops: CDR1 SGHRS, CDR2 YFSETQ. This CDR3 contains 15 residues. The V and J genes are TRBV5-1 and TRBJ1-1; D may be TRBD1 (6 bases). Source material: blood buffy coat. The source is a woman between 18 and 70 years old with a cervical HPV16 infection that either progressed to CIN3+ or cleared (not recorded which). The sequenced CDR3 bases are TGCGCCAGCAGCACTATACAGGGTGGGAGCACTGAA. Protein: CASSTIQGGSTE. In full, the CDR3 reads CASSTIQGGSTEAFF.